The clone carrying this T cell receptor (beta chain) was counted once. This entry comes from a study of blood T cell repertoires in COVID-19. J was trimmed by 0 bases and V by 0 bases; bases with no gene match: 1. The V gene's germline CDR1 is WNHNN and CDR2 SYGVQD (reference sequence). The CDR3 runs 16 residues. Clones were read by immunoSEQ multiplex PCR, and TCRdb kept only the in-frame ones, dropping some. This table holds under 250,000 clones, more than 70% found once. The material sequenced was peripheral blood. The V gene is TRBV10-1, the J gene TRBJ2-1, with TRBD2 matching over 8 bases. The source of this sequence is a man aged 35-49 years with active or convalescent COVID-19. The CDR3 DNA reads as TGCGCCAGCAGTGAGTCGAGCGGGAGCTCCTACAATGAGCAGTTCTTC. Amino acid sequence: CASSESSGSSYNEQFF.